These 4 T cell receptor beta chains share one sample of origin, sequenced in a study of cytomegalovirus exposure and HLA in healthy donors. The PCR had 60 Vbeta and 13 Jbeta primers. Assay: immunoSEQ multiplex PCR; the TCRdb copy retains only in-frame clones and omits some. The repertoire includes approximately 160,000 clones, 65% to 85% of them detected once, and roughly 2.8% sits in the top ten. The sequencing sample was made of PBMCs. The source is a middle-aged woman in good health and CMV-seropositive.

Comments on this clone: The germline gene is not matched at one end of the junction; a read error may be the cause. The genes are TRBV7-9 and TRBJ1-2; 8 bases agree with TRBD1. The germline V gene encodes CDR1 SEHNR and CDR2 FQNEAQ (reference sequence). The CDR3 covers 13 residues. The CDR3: CASSPGGGYGYPF. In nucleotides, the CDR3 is TGTGCCAGCAGCCCAGGGGGCGGCTATGGCTACCCCTTC. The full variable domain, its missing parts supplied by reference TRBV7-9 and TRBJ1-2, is DTGVSQNPRHKITKRGQNVTFRCDPISEHNRLYWYRQTLGQGPEFLTYFQNEAQLEKSRLLSDRFSAERPKGSFSTLEIQRTEQGDSAMYLCASSPGGGYGYPFGSGTRLTVV.

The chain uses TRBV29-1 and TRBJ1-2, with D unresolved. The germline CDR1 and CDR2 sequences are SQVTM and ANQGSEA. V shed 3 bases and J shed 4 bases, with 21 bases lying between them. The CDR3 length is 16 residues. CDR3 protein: CSVDFESSLGSYGYTF. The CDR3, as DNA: TGCAGCGTTGACTTTGAAAGTTCCCTCGGGAGCTATGGCTACACCTTC. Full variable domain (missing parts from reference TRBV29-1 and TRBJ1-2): SAVISQKPSRDICQRGTSLTIQCQVDSQVTMMFWYRQQPGQSLTLIATANQGSEATYESGFVIDKFPISRPNLTFSTLTVSNMSPEDSSIYLCSVDFESSLGSYGYTFGSGTRLTVV.

The CDR3 DNA follows: TGTGCCAGCAGTGAAGAACAGGGAAGGTCACCCCTCCACTTT. It yields the protein CASSEEQGRSPLHF. This chain links TRBV2 with TRBJ1-6; D might be TRBD1 (6 bases). Germline CDR1 SNHLY, CDR2 FYNNEI. The V end lost 1 base, the J end lost 10 bases, and 11 bases lay between the germline ends. The CDR3 extends over 14 amino acids.

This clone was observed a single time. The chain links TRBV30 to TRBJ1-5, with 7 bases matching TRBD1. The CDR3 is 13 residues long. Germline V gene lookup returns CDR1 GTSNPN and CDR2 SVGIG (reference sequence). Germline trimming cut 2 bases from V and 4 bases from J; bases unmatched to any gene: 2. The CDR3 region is CAWSLQGNQPQHF. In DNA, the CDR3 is TGTGCCTGGAGTCTACAGGGGAATCAGCCCCAGCATTTT. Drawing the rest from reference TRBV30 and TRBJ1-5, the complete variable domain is SQTIHQWPATLVQPVGSPLSLECTVEGTSNPNLYWYRQAAGRGLQLLFYSVGIGQISSEVPQNLSASRPQDRQFILSSKKLLLSDSGFYLCAWSLQGNQPQHFGDGTRLSIL.